This TCR beta chain was sequenced for a study of preoperative IRX-2 immunotherapy in early breast cancer. This sample's treatment: preoperative locoregional IRX-2 cytokine immunotherapy. Germline assignment: CDR1 LNHDA and CDR2 SQIVND (reference sequence). Losses at the gene ends were 5 bases for V and 5 bases for J; bases not matched to a gene: 10. The CDR3 sequence is 15 residues long. Measured with immunoSEQ multiplex PCR; TCRdb has only the in-frame clones, and not every one. The table includes about 98,000 clones, 75% to 90% detected once. This clonotype was obtained from a human donor with breast cancer. Sequenced here: tumor tissue, sampled after IRX-2 immunotherapy. The chain uses TRBV19 and TRBJ2-7; 9 nucleotides match TRBD1. DNA of the CDR3: TGTGCCAGTAGTCTTGGGGACAGGGAAAAAGACGAGCAGTACTTC. Residues: CASSLGDREKDEQYF. Looking up the rest from reference TRBV19 and TRBJ2-7 gives the full variable domain: DGGITQSPKYLFRKEGQNVTLSCEQNLNHDAMYWYRQDPGQGLRLIYYSQIVNDFQKGDIAEGYSVSREKKESFPLTVTSAQKNPTAFYLCASSLGDREKDEQYFGPGTRLTVT.